This is a list of T cell receptor beta chains from one sample in a study of blood T cells in healthy people across ages. TCRdb processed the 5' RACE reads anew with MiXCR; each CDR3 protein has one entry. The sample contains about 800,000 distinct CDR3 sequences, 25% of which appear only once. The sample was also linked to a second study, of T cells of mothers and their children.

Sequenced material: blood. These receptors all come from a boy aged 5-17 years in good health. The CDR3 runs from the conserved cysteine through the conserved F or W. A D gene is named only where the DNA matches it firmly. Size values are once, few and many counts, or a class for expanded clones, and some rows have none.

D gene | J gene | CDR3 length | clone size | V gene | CDR3 DNA | CDR3 protein
TRBD1 | TRBJ1-4 | 15 | few | TRBV6-2/TRBV6-3 | TGTGCCAGCAGTCAACCCGGGACAGGGAAAGAAAAACTGTTTTTT | CASSQPGTGKEKLFF
- | TRBJ2-3 | 14 | - | TRBV11-2 | TGTGCCAGCAGCTTAGATCCCCGGGCGGATACGCAGTATTTT | CASSLDPRADTQYF
TRBD2 | TRBJ2-7 | 16 | once | TRBV9 | TGTGCCAGCAGCGTAGGACTAGCGGGACTACCCTACGAGCAGTACTTC | CASSVGLAGLPYEQYF
- | TRBJ1-4 | 13 | few | TRBV28 | TGTGCCAGCAGTTTATTGCAAAATGAAAAACTGTTTTTT | CASSLLQNEKLFF
- | TRBJ2-3 | 16 | - | TRBV12-3/TRBV12-4 | TGTGCCAGCAGTTTATCTTGGGCCATTCCTGCAGATACGCAGTATTTT | CASSLSWAIPADTQYF
TRBD1 | TRBJ1-6 | 15 | - | TRBV10-3 | TGTGCCATCAGTGATTTGGGACAGGGGAATTCACCCCTCCACTTT | CAISDLGQGNSPLHF
- | TRBJ1-1 | 16 | - | TRBV12-3/TRBV12-4 | TGTGCCAGCAGTTTCCTCCCCGGGACTTGGGGCACGGAAGCTTTCTTT | CASSFLPGTWGTEAFF
- | TRBJ2-5 | 14 | - | TRBV10-3 | TGTGCCATCAGTGAGCCAGGAGTACAAGAGACCCAGTACTTC | CAISEPGVQETQYF
- | TRBJ1-5 | 14 | - | TRBV7-2 | TGTGCCAGCAGCTTAATATTAGGGTATCAGCCCCAGCATTTT | CASSLILGYQPQHF
- | TRBJ1-2 | 12 | - | TRBV29-1 | TGCAGCGTTGAATGGGCATGGACCGGCTACACCTTC | CSVEWAWTGYTF
TRBD2 | TRBJ2-7 | 15 | - | TRBV13 | TGTGCCAGCAGCTCCTCGACTAGCGGGAGATGGGAGCAGTACTTC | CASSSSTSGRWEQYF
- | TRBJ2-1 | 13 | few | TRBV6-2/TRBV6-3 | TGTGCCAGCAGTCAAGGGAGGTACAATGAGCAGTTCTTC | CASSQGRYNEQFF
- | TRBJ2-2 | 15 | - | TRBV6-5 | TGTGCCAGCGGCCGCTACAGGGAATTGAGCGGGGAGCTGTTTTTT | CASGRYRELSGELFF
TRBD2 | TRBJ2-1 | 18 | - | TRBV7-8 | TGTGCCAGCAGCTCGGGACTAGCGGGATCCTTCTCCTACAATGAGCAGTTCTTC | CASSSGLAGSFSYNEQFF
- | TRBJ1-2 | 14 | - | TRBV25-1 | TGTGTCAGCAGTGAACCCTCGGGGGGCGATCGCTACACCTTC | CVSSEPSGGDRYTF
- | TRBJ2-7 | 15 | - | TRBV20-1 | TGCAGTGCTGGAGATGAGGCTAGCGTCTCCTACGAGCAGTACTTC | CSAGDEASVSYEQYF
TRBD1 | TRBJ1-5 | 17 | - | TRBV12-3/TRBV12-4 | TGTGCCAGCAGCATAGGACAGGGCAGTGATAGCAATCAGCCCCAGCATTTT | CASSIGQGSDSNQPQHF
- | TRBJ2-1 | 14 | few | TRBV11-3 | TGTGCCAGCAGCTTAGCGACGGGCTACAATGAGCAGTTCTTC | CASSLATGYNEQFF
- | TRBJ2-7 | 14 | few | TRBV7-2 | TGTGCCAGCAGCTCGAGACAGTCCCTCTACGAGCAGTACTTC | CASSSRQSLYEQYF
- | TRBJ1-1 | 13 | - | TRBV20-1 | TGCAGTGCAGATGGGGACATGAACACTGAAGCTTTCTTT | CSADGDMNTEAFF
- | TRBJ1-2 | 17 | - | TRBV6-5 | TGTGCCAGCAGTTACTCATCGCAGGGTGGATGGGACTATGGCTACACCTTC | CASSYSSQGGWDYGYTF
- | TRBJ2-7 | 15 | - | TRBV7-2 | TGTGCCAGCAGCTTAAGTCTAGGGACCTCTAGAGAGCAGTACTTC | CASSLSLGTSREQYF
- | TRBJ2-1 | 14 | few | TRBV20-1 | TGCAGTGCTCCCGACCCATACTCCTACAATGAGCAGTTCTTC | CSAPDPYSYNEQFF
- | TRBJ2-7 | 15 | - | TRBV6-5 | TGTGCCAGCAGTCGTGGGGCGGCAGGGCACTACGAGCAGTACTTC | CASSRGAAGHYEQYF
TRBD1 | TRBJ1-2 | 13 | few | TRBV9 | TGTGCCAGCAGCGCAAGGACAGGGTATGGCTACACCTTC | CASSARTGYGYTF
- | TRBJ2-2 | 17 | few | TRBV9 | TGTGCCAGCAGCGTATCCGGGGACGGTTCGAACACCGGGGAGCTGTTTTTT | CASSVSGDGSNTGELFF
TRBD1 | TRBJ2-3 | 16 | - | TRBV27 | TGTGCCAGCAACCCGGATCGGACAGGGTATACAGATACGCAGTATTTT | CASNPDRTGYTDTQYF
- | TRBJ2-3 | 15 | - | TRBV7-3 | TGTGCCAGCAGCTTACCGGGACTTCGAGGAGATACGCAGTATTTT | CASSLPGLRGDTQYF
- | TRBJ2-2 | 14 | few | TRBV13 | TGTGCCAGCAGCTTAAATACCGACACCGGGGAGCTGTTTTTT | CASSLNTDTGELFF
TRBD1 | TRBJ1-5 | 15 | - | TRBV28 | TGTGCCAGCAGCGGACAGGGGAGCAGCAATCAGCCCCAGCATTTT | CASSGQGSSNQPQHF
- | TRBJ2-2 | 14 | - | TRBV11-2 | TGTGCCAGCAGCTTTGGGGCGGACACCGGGGAGCTGTTTTTT | CASSFGADTGELFF
- | TRBJ2-1 | 13 | - | TRBV24-1 | TGTGCCACCAGTGATCCGGACAAAAATGAGCAGTTCTTC | CATSDPDKNEQFF
- | TRBJ1-6 | 14 | - | TRBV30 | TGTGCCTGGAGTAAAGACAGTAGCAATTCACCCCTCCACTTT | CAWSKDSSNSPLHF
TRBD2 | TRBJ2-3 | 18 | - | TRBV4-3 | TGCGCCAGCAGCCAAGCTGGGAGAGCGGGGACCGGCACAGATACGCAGTATTTT | CASSQAGRAGTGTDTQYF
- | TRBJ1-2 | 14 | few | TRBV29-1 | TGCAGCGTTGAAGATACCCGGGGCCCCTATGGCTACACCTTC | CSVEDTRGPYGYTF
- | TRBJ2-1 | 12 | - | TRBV28 | TGTGCCAGCAGCTTCGGGTTTGATGAGCAGTTCTTC | CASSFGFDEQFF
TRBD2 | TRBJ2-1 | 15 | few | TRBV6-5 | TGTGCCAGCAGTTACTCCTACCGGGTGAGCGGGAATCAGTTCTTC | CASSYSYRVSGNQFF
- | TRBJ1-4 | 17 | few | TRBV4-3 | TGCGCCAGCAGCCAAGATATTCTGGGACCGACTAATGAAAAACTGTTTTTT | CASSQDILGPTNEKLFF
- | TRBJ2-3 | 17 | few | TRBV4-3 | TGCGCCAGCAGCCAAGATGGCCTCGCGGGCAACACAGATACGCAGTATTTT | CASSQDGLAGNTDTQYF
TRBD2 | TRBJ2-5 | 16 | - | TRBV20-1 | TGCAGTGCTAGAGAACTGAGAGCGGGGGCGGAAGAGACCCAGTACTTC | CSARELRAGAEETQYF
TRBD1 | TRBJ2-7 | 14 | - | TRBV12-3/TRBV12-4 | TGTGCCAGCAGTCGGACAGGGGGCGTTTACGAGCAGTACTTC | CASSRTGGVYEQYF
TRBD1 | TRBJ2-7 | 15 | few | TRBV6-2/TRBV6-3 | TGTGCCAGCAGTTACAAGGGACAGGCCCACTACGAGCAGTACTTC | CASSYKGQAHYEQYF
- | TRBJ1-2 | 14 | - | TRBV29-1 | TGCAGCGTTGCCGAGGGCTCCCCCCTCTATGGCTACACCTTC | CSVAEGSPLYGYTF
TRBD2 | TRBJ2-5 | 18 | - | TRBV25-1 | TGTGCCAGCAGTGAATTACGGGTCAGCGGGGGAACTCAAGAGACCCAGTACTTC | CASSELRVSGGTQETQYF